Listed below are T cell receptor beta chains from one sample, sequenced in a study of cytomegalovirus exposure and HLA in healthy donors. Some clones are missing from TCRdb's copy, which holds only in-frame ones; the method was immunoSEQ multiplex PCR. Here the sample spans 120,000 to 150,000 clones, roughly 79% being singletons. Sequenced sample: PBMCs. These receptors all stem from a woman aged 40 to 49 in good health and CMV-seronegative. The CDR3 runs from the conserved cysteine through the conserved F or W. A D gene is named only where the DNA matches it firmly. Clone size appears in some rows only: once, few, many, or a class for an expanded clone.

CDR3 DNA,CDR3 protein,clone size,V gene,D gene,J gene
TGTGCCAGCAGCCAAGATCAGGGAACAGATACGCAGTATTTT,CASSQDQGTDTQYF,.,TRBV14,.,TRBJ2-3
TGTGCCAGTACCGCGGATTTTAGCAATCAGCCCCAGCATTTT,CASTADFSNQPQHF,.,TRBV19,.,TRBJ1-5
TGTGCCAGCAGCTACCTAGGGGGCGATGGCTACACCTTC,CASSYLGGDGYTF,few,TRBV5-4,TRBD1,TRBJ1-2
TGTGCCTGGAGCGGGACTAGCGGGAGATCTGATACGCAGTATTTT,CAWSGTSGRSDTQYF,.,TRBV30,TRBD2,TRBJ2-3
TGTGCCAGCAGCCCTACCGGGACTAGCGTTACCGGGGAGCTGTTTTTT,CASSPTGTSVTGELFF,.,TRBV11-1,TRBD2,TRBJ2-2
TGTGTCAGCAGTTTAAAGGGTAGCGCCTACGAGCAGTACTTC,CVSSLKGSAYEQYF,.,TRBV27,.,TRBJ2-7
TGCGCCAGCAGCCCCCCTGGGGGACAGGCAACCTACGAGCAGTACTTC,CASSPPGGQATYEQYF,.,TRBV4-1,TRBD1,TRBJ2-7
TGTGCCTGGATTCCGCGCAGGACAGGGGAGAACACTGAAGCTTTCTTT,CAWIPRRTGENTEAFF,few,TRBV30,TRBD1,TRBJ1-1
TGTGCCAGCACGACGGGCGGGGACAATGAGCAGTTCTTC,CASTTGGDNEQFF,.,TRBV2,.,TRBJ2-1
TGCGCCAGCAGCGTGAACCCGGGACAGGAAGAGACCCAGTACTTC,CASSVNPGQEETQYF,.,TRBV5-1,TRBD1,TRBJ2-5
TGTGCCAGCAGCGTAGATCAGGGCTGGGGCTACACCTTC,CASSVDQGWGYTF,.,TRBV9,.,TRBJ1-2
TGTGCCAGCAGCGAGATTCAGGGGCCACAAGAGACCCAGTACTTC,CASSEIQGPQETQYF,.,TRBV11-1,.,TRBJ2-5
TGTGCCAGCCGACACACAGATACGCAGTATTTT,CASRHTDTQYF,.,TRBV6-5,.,TRBJ2-3
TGTGCCAGCAGTTTACCAGGCAGAACTAATGAAAAACTGTTTTTT,CASSLPGRTNEKLFF,few,TRBV28,.,TRBJ1-4
TGTGCCAGCAGCCAAGACTATGGACTCAATGAGCAGTTCTTC,CASSQDYGLNEQFF,.,TRBV14,.,TRBJ2-1
TGTGCCAGCAGCCCCCCACTACGACTAGCGGGAGTTGGCAATGAGCAGTTCTTC,CASSPPLRLAGVGNEQFF,.,TRBV7-8,TRBD2,TRBJ2-1
TGCGCCAGCAGCCACCTAAGAAGCGACAGGCAGTACTTC,CASSHLRSDRQYF,.,TRBV4-3,.,TRBJ2-7
TGCGCCAGCCAGCAGTCAGCAGGGAGGTCCTACGAGCAGTACTTC,CASQQSAGRSYEQYF,.,TRBV4-3,.,TRBJ2-7
TGTGCCATCAGTGAGCCAATCCCAGGGGAAACCAACACAGATACGCAGTATTTT,CAISEPIPGETNTDTQYF,few,TRBV10-3,.,TRBJ2-3
TGTGCCTGGAGTGTAGAGGGACTAGCGGGAGGGCCTAAGTTCTTC,CAWSVEGLAGGPKFF,.,TRBV30,TRBD2,TRBJ2-1
TGTGCCAGCAGTCGAACAGAAAGTAGCAATCAGCCCCAGCATTTT,CASSRTESSNQPQHF,once,TRBV6-1,.,TRBJ1-5
TGTGCCAGCAGCGTAGCTACGGGGTACAATGAGCAGTTCTTC,CASSVATGYNEQFF,once,TRBV9,.,TRBJ2-1
TGTGCCAGTAGTATCCAAAAACAGGGGAATGAAAAACTGTTTTTT,CASSIQKQGNEKLFF,.,TRBV19,TRBD1,TRBJ1-4
TGTGCCAGCTCACCAGCCGGACAGGGGGACACTGAAGCTTTCTTT,CASSPAGQGDTEAFF,once,TRBV18,TRBD1,TRBJ1-1
TGTGCCAGCAGCTCTGGGCTGGCGGGAGCCGGTGAGCAGTTCTTC,CASSSGLAGAGEQFF,once,TRBV7-2,TRBD2,TRBJ2-1
TGTGCCAGCAGTGATCAGGGAATGTGGCGGGGCTACACCTTC,CASSDQGMWRGYTF,.,TRBV2,.,TRBJ1-2
TGTGCCAGTAGTTCAAGACAGGGACCCAGGTGGAACACTGAAGCTTTCTTT,CASSSRQGPRWNTEAFF,.,TRBV19,TRBD1,TRBJ1-1
TGTGCCAGCAGCTTTGTCCCGTCAGATACGCAGTATTTT,CASSFVPSDTQYF,.,TRBV7-2,.,TRBJ2-3
TGTGCCAGCAGCTTCCGGGAGGCGGGAAACACCATATATTTT,CASSFREAGNTIYF,.,TRBV7-2,.,TRBJ1-3
TGTGCCAGCAGTTTATGGAGGAATCAGCCCCAGCATTTT,CASSLWRNQPQHF,.,TRBV27,.,TRBJ1-5
TGTGCCAGCAGTCGGGACAGGGGTGGTCGTGGTGAAAAACTGTTTTTT,CASSRDRGGRGEKLFF,.,TRBV2,TRBD1,TRBJ1-4
TGTGCCAGCAGTTATGAGTTAGCCGCGACGTACAATGAGCAGTTCTTC,CASSYELAATYNEQFF,.,TRBV6-5,.,TRBJ2-1
TGCGCCAGCAGCAGGGACAGCTCTGGAAACACCATATATTTT,CASSRDSSGNTIYF,few,TRBV5-1,TRBD1,TRBJ1-3
TGTGCCAGCAGCTTATACAGGGGGGGGCCAAACACCGGGGAGCTGTTTTTT,CASSLYRGGPNTGELFF,.,TRBV7-6,.,TRBJ2-2
TGTGCCAGCAGGACCGGGAGCCTTAATGAGCAGTTCTTC,CASRTGSLNEQFF,once,TRBV5-8,.,TRBJ2-1
TGCGCCAGCAGCTTGGCCGTTGCAGATACGCAGTATTTT,CASSLAVADTQYF,.,TRBV5-1,.,TRBJ2-3
TGTGCCAGCAGTCTCATATATAGCGGAACCTACAATGAGCAGTTCTTC,CASSLIYSGTYNEQFF,.,TRBV28,.,TRBJ2-1
TGTGCCAGTAGTATAGCGGACAGGGTCAACAATCAGCCCCAGCATTTT,CASSIADRVNNQPQHF,.,TRBV19,TRBD1,TRBJ1-5
TGTGCCACTGGGACAGGGGAAGAGCAGTACTTC,CATGTGEEQYF,few,TRBV5-6,TRBD1,TRBJ2-7
TGTGCCAGTCGGGGACAGGTCCTAGGGTCCGGGGAGCTGTTTTTT,CASRGQVLGSGELFF,.,TRBV19,TRBD1,TRBJ2-2
TGTGCCAGCAGCTTAATACAGCTTTCACCCCTCCACTTT,CASSLIQLSPLHF,once,TRBV7-3,.,TRBJ1-6
TGTGCCAGCAGCGTAGGAGTGGGAGCAAACTACAATGAGCAGTTCTTC,CASSVGVGANYNEQFF,.,TRBV9,.,TRBJ2-1
TGTGCCAGCAGCTTGGGCCCGAGCGGGAGCGACAATGAGCAGTTCTTC,CASSLGPSGSDNEQFF,.,TRBV5-6,TRBD2,TRBJ2-1
TGTGCCAGCAGCTTTGACAGGGTGAACACTGAAGCTTTCTTT,CASSFDRVNTEAFF,few,TRBV7-9,TRBD1,TRBJ1-1
TGTGCCAGCAGTTTATTATCAGGGTCCCCCAGCACTGAAGCTTTCTTT,CASSLLSGSPSTEAFF,.,TRBV28,.,TRBJ1-1
TGTGCCAGCAGCTTGCTGCGGGACAGTAAATCTGGGGCCAACGTCCTGACTTTC,CASSLLRDSKSGANVLTF,.,TRBV5-6,.,TRBJ2-6
TGTGCCAGCAGTGGGACTAGCGGTCAACAAGAGACCCAGTACTTC,CASSGTSGQQETQYF,.,TRBV9,TRBD2,TRBJ2-5
TGCGCCAGCAGCCAAGAGGGGCCAGGGACAACTGAAGCTTTCTTT,CASSQEGPGTTEAFF,.,TRBV4-3,.,TRBJ1-1
TGTGCCAGCAGCCTGGGACAGGGTAGCGGTGGCTACACCTTC,CASSLGQGSGGYTF,.,TRBV7-9,TRBD1,TRBJ1-2
TGTGCCAGCATCGCCCGGGACATCAATCAGCCCCAGCATTTT,CASIARDINQPQHF,.,TRBV6-6,.,TRBJ1-5
TGTGCCAGCAGCATAGGGACTACATACGCGCAGTATTTT,CASSIGTTYAQYF,.,TRBV9,TRBD2,TRBJ2-3
TGTGCCAGCAGCGTAGGCCCTGGCCAGGGCACTGAAGCTTTCTTT,CASSVGPGQGTEAFF,.,TRBV9,.,TRBJ1-1